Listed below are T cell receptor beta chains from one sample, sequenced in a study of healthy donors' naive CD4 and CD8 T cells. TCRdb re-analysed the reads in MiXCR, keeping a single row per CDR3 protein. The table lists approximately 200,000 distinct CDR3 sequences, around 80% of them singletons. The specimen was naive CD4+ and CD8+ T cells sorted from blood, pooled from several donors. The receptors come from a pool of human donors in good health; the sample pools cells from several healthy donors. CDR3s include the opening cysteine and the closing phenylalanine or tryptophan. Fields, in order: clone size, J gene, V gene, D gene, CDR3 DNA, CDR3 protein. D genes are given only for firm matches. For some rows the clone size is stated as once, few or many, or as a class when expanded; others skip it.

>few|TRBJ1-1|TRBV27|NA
TGTGCCAGCAGTTCTGGTCTTGAAGCTTTCTTT
CASSSGLEAFF
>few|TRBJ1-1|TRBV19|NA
TGTGCCAGTAAGGTTTCGGCTGAAGCTTTCTTT
CASKVSAEAFF
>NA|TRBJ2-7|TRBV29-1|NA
TGCAGCGTTGTCAGAGGAACTAACTACGAGCAGTACTTC
CSVVRGTNYEQYF
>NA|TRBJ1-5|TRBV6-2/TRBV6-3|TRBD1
TGTGCCAGCAGTTGGGGTAGGGCCAGGGGGCTGCATCAGCCCCAGCATTTT
CASSWGRARGLHQPQHF
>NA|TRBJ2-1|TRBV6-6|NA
TGTGCCAGCAGGGACAATGAGCAGTTCTTC
CASRDNEQFF
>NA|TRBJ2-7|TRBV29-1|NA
TGCAGCGTTGATAGCGGCCAATTCTCCTACGAGCAGTACTTC
CSVDSGQFSYEQYF
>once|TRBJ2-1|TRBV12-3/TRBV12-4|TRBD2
TGTGCCAGCAGTCAGACTAGCGACTACAATGAGCAGCTCTTC
CASSQTSDYNEQLF
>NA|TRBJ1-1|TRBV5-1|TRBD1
TGCGTCAGCAGCACTGGACCAGGGGGCACTGAAGCTTTCTTT
CVSSTGPGGTEAFF
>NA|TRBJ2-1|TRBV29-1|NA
TGCAGCGTTGAAGATGGGACAGAGCAGTTCTTC
CSVEDGTEQFF
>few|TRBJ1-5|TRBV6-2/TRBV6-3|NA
TGTGCCAGCGCCATCCCAGGGGCCCAGCCCCAGCATTTT
CASAIPGAQPQHF
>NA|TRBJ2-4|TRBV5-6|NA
TGTGCCAGCAGCTCAACGACTATAAACATTCAGTACTTC
CASSSTTINIQYF
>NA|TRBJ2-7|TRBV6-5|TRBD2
TGTGCCAGCAGTCAGAAGGCGGGAGGGCCCCGCTCCTACGAGCAGTACTTC
CASSQKAGGPRSYEQYF
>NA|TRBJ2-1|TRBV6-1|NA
TGTGCCAGCAGTCCTCAGGGAGACAATGAGCAGTTCTTC
CASSPQGDNEQFF
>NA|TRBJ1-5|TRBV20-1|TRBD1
TGCAGTGCGCTCGCAGGACAGGGCTTTTGGAAGCCCCAGCATTTT
CSALAGQGFWKPQHF
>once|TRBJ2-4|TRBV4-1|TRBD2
TGCGCCAGCAGCCAAGATCGTCTAGCGGGAGGGCCAGACATTCAGTACTTC
CASSQDRLAGGPDIQYF
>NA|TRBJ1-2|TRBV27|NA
TGTGCCAGCAGTTCGGGGGAACTTCGTGGCTACACCTTC
CASSSGELRGYTF
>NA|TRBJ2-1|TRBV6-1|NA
TGTGCCAGCAGGGGGCCTGAGCAGTTCTTC
CASRGPEQFF
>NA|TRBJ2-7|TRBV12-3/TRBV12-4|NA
TGTGCCAGCAGAGGCAACTCCTACGAGCAGTACTTC
CASRGNSYEQYF
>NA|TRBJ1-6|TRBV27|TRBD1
TGTGCCAGCAGTATAGACAGGGAGGGACCCCTCCACTTT
CASSIDREGPLHF
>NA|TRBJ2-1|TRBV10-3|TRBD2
TGTGCCATCAGGGATAGCGGGAGCTCCTACAATGAGCAGTTCTTC
CAIRDSGSSYNEQFF
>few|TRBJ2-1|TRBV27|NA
TGTGCCAGCAGTCAAGGGGTCCTCTCCTACAATGAGCAGTTCTTC
CASSQGVLSYNEQFF
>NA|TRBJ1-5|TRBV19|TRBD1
TGTGCCAGTAGCCAGGACAGGGCTAGCAATCAGCCCCAGCATTTT
CASSQDRASNQPQHF
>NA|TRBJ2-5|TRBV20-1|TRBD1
TGCAGTGTCCCGGGACAGGAGTACCAAGAGACCCAGTACTTC
CSVPGQEYQETQYF
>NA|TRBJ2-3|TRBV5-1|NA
TGCGCCAGCAGCAGGGGGACATCTCGTGATACGCAGTATTTT
CASSRGTSRDTQYF
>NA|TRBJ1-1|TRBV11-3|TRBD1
TGTGCCAGCAGGGGCGGAACAGGGGAGCACACTGAAGCTTTCTTT
CASRGGTGEHTEAFF
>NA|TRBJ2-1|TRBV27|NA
TGTGCCAGCAGGGCCGGGACGGAGGTCTTC
CASRAGTEVF
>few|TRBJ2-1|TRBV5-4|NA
TGTGCCAGCAGCTTGGAACCGGGTTCCTACAATGAGCAGTTCTTC
CASSLEPGSYNEQFF
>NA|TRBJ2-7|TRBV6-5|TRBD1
TGTGCCAGCAGGGTCGTCGGACAGGGGACCTACGAGCAGTACTTC
CASRVVGQGTYEQYF
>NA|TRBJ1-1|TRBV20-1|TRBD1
TGCAGTGCCCCGGACAGGATTGGAAACGCTGAAGCTTTCTTT
CSAPDRIGNAEAFF
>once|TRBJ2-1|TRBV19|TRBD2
TGTGCCAGTAGTATAGTGGCTAGCGGGTCCATCCACTCCTACAATGAGCAGTTCTTC
CASSIVASGSIHSYNEQFF
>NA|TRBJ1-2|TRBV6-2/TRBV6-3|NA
TGTGCCAGCAGTTACTCTCCGGTCTTTAACTATGGCTACACCTTC
CASSYSPVFNYGYTF
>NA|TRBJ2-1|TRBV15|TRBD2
TGTGCCACCAGCAGAGGCCTAGCGGGAGAGGGCCATGAGCAGTTCTTC
CATSRGLAGEGHEQFF
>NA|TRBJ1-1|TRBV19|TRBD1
TGTGCCAGTACCATACTTCCCGGGACAGGGGGCAACACTGAAGCTTTCTTT
CASTILPGTGGNTEAFF
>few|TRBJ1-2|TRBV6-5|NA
TGTGCCAGCAGTCCACAGCCCGGGCCAGGGGACAACTATGGCTACACCTTC
CASSPQPGPGDNYGYTF
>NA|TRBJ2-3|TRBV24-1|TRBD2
TGTGCCACCAGTGCCGGGTGGGAGGGGCAAGGCACGGACACGCAGTATTTT
CATSAGWEGQGTDTQYF
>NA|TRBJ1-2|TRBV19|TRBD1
TGTGCCAGTAGACAGGGACAGCTCGGCTACACCTTC
CASRQGQLGYTF
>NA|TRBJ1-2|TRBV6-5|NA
TGTGCCAGCAGTAAGACCAGGGTTCGGGGCTACACCTTC
CASSKTRVRGYTF
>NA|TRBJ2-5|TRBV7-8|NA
TGTGCCAGCAGCTTAAAGGGAAGGACAGTATTGTACCAAGAGACCCAGTACTTC
CASSLKGRTVLYQETQYF
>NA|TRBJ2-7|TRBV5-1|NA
TGCGCCAGCAGCCATCCTACGGGACGTCTCTCCTACGAGCAGTACTTC
CASSHPTGRLSYEQYF
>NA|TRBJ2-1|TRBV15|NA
TGTGCCACCAGCAGAGGGAACGGCAATGAGCAGTTCTTC
CATSRGNGNEQFF
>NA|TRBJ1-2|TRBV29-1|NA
TGCAGCGTTCCGACTTGGGGGGTGTCTAACTATGGCTACACCTTC
CSVPTWGVSNYGYTF
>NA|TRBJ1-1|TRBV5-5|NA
TGTGCCAGCAGCTTGGTATCGACGGAGAACACTGAAGCTTTCTTT
CASSLVSTENTEAFF
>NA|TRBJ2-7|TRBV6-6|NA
TGTGCCAGCAGTTACAATTCATACGAGCAGTACTTC
CASSYNSYEQYF
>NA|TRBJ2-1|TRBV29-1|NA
TGCAGCGTGCTCGACAGGCGGAATGAGCAGTTCTTC
CSVLDRRNEQFF
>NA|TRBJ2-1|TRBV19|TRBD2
TGTGCCAGTAGTATCGTGGGTCTAGCGGACTACAATGAGCAGTTCTTC
CASSIVGLADYNEQFF
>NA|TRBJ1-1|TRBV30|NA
TGTGCCTGGAGTGTCCCCCCGACAGCTTTGAACACTGAAGCTTTCTTT
CAWSVPPTALNTEAFF
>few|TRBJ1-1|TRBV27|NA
TGTGCCAGCAGTCTGTCAGGGTCTAGTGGGGGTACTGAAGCTTTCTTT
CASSLSGSSGGTEAFF
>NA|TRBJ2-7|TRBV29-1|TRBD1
TGCAGCGTTGAAGCTAGGGACAGGGATTCCGTCTCCTACGAGCAGTACTTC
CSVEARDRDSVSYEQYF
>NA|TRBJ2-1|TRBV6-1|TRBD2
TGTGCCAGCAGTGAAGGTTCTAGCGGGAAGGGCGGCGAGCAGTTCTTC
CASSEGSSGKGGEQFF
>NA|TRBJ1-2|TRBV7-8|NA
TGTGCCAGCAGCTTAGGGCGGGGGACGAGGGGCTACACCTTC
CASSLGRGTRGYTF
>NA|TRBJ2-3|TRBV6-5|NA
TGTGCCAGCAGTATTTATGATACGCAGTATTTT
CASSIYDTQYF
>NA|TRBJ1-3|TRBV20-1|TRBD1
TGCAGTGCTAGACCTTCGGGACAGGGGGCGACTATGTCTGGAAACACCATATATTTT
CSARPSGQGATMSGNTIYF
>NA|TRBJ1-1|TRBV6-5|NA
TGTGCCAGCAGTTACGGGGGCGGTGCGAACACTGAAGCTTTCTTT
CASSYGGGANTEAFF